This is a list of T cell receptor beta chains from one sample in a study of somatic mutations in cytotoxic T cells in rheumatoid arthritis. Assay: immunoSEQ multiplex PCR; the TCRdb copy retains only in-frame clones and omits some. The sample carries approximately 9,400 clones, around four fifths recorded once. Sequencing was done on a sample of CD8+ T cells sorted from blood. The receptor source for this set is a man aged 50 to 60 in good health. CDR3s include the opening cysteine and the closing phenylalanine or tryptophan. The D gene is left open where the match is weak.

j_call: TRBJ1-3
d_call: -
v_call: TRBV5-6
cdr3_aa: CASSLPGYRGNTIYF

j_call: TRBJ1-1
d_call: -
v_call: TRBV30
cdr3_aa: CAWSVLRGWTEAFF

j_call: TRBJ2-1
d_call: TRBD1
v_call: TRBV7-3
cdr3_aa: CASSLSDRAHNEQFF

j_call: TRBJ2-7
d_call: -
v_call: TRBV27
cdr3_aa: CASSSPFGGRGAYEQYF

j_call: -
d_call: TRBD2
v_call: TRBV4-2
cdr3_aa: CASSQQSRGGSYEQYF

j_call: TRBJ2-5
d_call: -
v_call: TRBV28
cdr3_aa: CASSRTGTSRHF

j_call: TRBJ2-1
d_call: TRBD1
v_call: TRBV7-6
cdr3_aa: CASSYLLRDRGNEQFF

j_call: TRBJ1-2
d_call: -
v_call: TRBV6-5
cdr3_aa: CASSYSIGEANYGYTF

j_call: TRBJ1-2
d_call: -
v_call: TRBV11-1
cdr3_aa: CASSPSGAGTFSGYTF

j_call: TRBJ2-7
d_call: TRBD1
v_call: TRBV7-8
cdr3_aa: CASSSNRQGAGYEQYF

j_call: TRBJ2-5
d_call: TRBD1
v_call: TRBV28
cdr3_aa: CASSTGQGAFWTQYF

j_call: TRBJ2-7
d_call: TRBD1
v_call: TRBV5-6
cdr3_aa: CASSFPTGGSLVDEQYF

j_call: TRBJ1-3
d_call: -
v_call: TRBV14
cdr3_aa: CASSPPGFGRNTIYF

j_call: TRBJ2-7
d_call: -
v_call: TRBV19
cdr3_aa: CASSRQSGGNSQQYF

j_call: TRBJ1-5
d_call: -
v_call: TRBV19
cdr3_aa: CASTQGTRPQHF

j_call: TRBJ2-7
d_call: TRBD1
v_call: TRBV27
cdr3_aa: CASSLGNETGHYEQYF

j_call: TRBJ2-7
d_call: TRBD1
v_call: TRBV7-2
cdr3_aa: CASSSTGTGGYEQYF

j_call: TRBJ2-7
d_call: TRBD2
v_call: TRBV7-9
cdr3_aa: CASSTTSGVYYEQYF

j_call: TRBJ2-1
d_call: -
v_call: TRBV12-2
cdr3_aa: CASRLGRDRVDEQFF

j_call: TRBJ2-1
d_call: TRBD2
v_call: TRBV6-1
cdr3_aa: CASSDLAGGLNGQFF

j_call: TRBJ2-7
d_call: TRBD1
v_call: TRBV5-5
cdr3_aa: CASSTSLVFDRAYEQYF

j_call: TRBJ2-7
d_call: TRBD2
v_call: TRBV4-3
cdr3_aa: CASSQGLAGAYEQYF

j_call: TRBJ2-1
d_call: TRBD2
v_call: TRBV9
cdr3_aa: CASSVDGSGMNEQFF

j_call: TRBJ1-1
d_call: TRBD1
v_call: TRBV27
cdr3_aa: CASSLGTVNTEAFF

j_call: TRBJ2-7
d_call: TRBD2
v_call: TRBV11-2
cdr3_aa: CASSLTSGRDEQYF

j_call: TRBJ2-7
d_call: TRBD1
v_call: TRBV11-2
cdr3_aa: CASSISRGPAYEQYF

j_call: TRBJ2-3
d_call: -
v_call: TRBV9
cdr3_aa: CASSVARSTSTDTQYF

j_call: TRBJ2-2
d_call: -
v_call: TRBV7-9
cdr3_aa: CASKVTTNTGELFF

j_call: TRBJ2-7
d_call: -
v_call: TRBV9
cdr3_aa: CASSAWAGTYEQYF

j_call: TRBJ2-7
d_call: TRBD2
v_call: TRBV9
cdr3_aa: CASSLGDYSYEQYF